A single sample is the source of the 7 T cell receptor beta chains below, sequenced in a study of PD-1 blockade in classical Hodgkin lymphoma. Time point here: newly diagnosed, previously untreated cHL patient sample. Magnetic negative selection of thawed PBMCs yielded the CD8+ T cells. Clones were sequenced by immunoSEQ multiplex PCR, and TCRdb holds only the in-frame ones, with some missing. The profile shows more than 7,500 clones, 80% to 95% of them singletons. The sequencing sample was made of CD8+ T cells from blood. The receptors were gathered from a human donor with classical Hodgkin lymphoma.

The V and J genes are TRBV5-1 and TRBJ1-1, with a tentative D call TRBD1 (6 bases). V shed 4 bases and J shed 4 bases, with 20 bases lying between them. There are 16 residues in the CDR3. The V gene's germline CDR1 is SGHRS and CDR2 YFSETQ. CDR3 region: CASSTAWGRGSTEAFF. The CDR3 DNA is TGCGCCAGCAGCACCGCCTGGGGGCGGGGAAGCACTGAAGCTTTCTTT.

Only one count was recorded for this clone. This rearrangement joins TRBV19 to TRBJ1-2; 8 positions agree with TRBD1. Germline values: CDR1 LNHDA, CDR2 SQIVND (reference sequence). Germline trimming cut 5 bases from V and 0 bases from J; bases unmatched to any gene: 14. There are 18 residues in the CDR3. CDR3 DNA: TGTGCCAGTAGTGTCGACAGGGGCCGGGTTAGGACTAACTATGGCTACACCTTC. Protein: CASSVDRGRVRTNYGYTF.

The rearrangement uses TRBV7-8 and TRBJ2-5, with D perhaps matching TRBD2 (5 bases). Trimming stripped 1 base from V and 3 bases from J, with 27 bases between. CDR3 length: 20 amino acids. The germline gives CDR1 SGHVS, CDR2 FQNEAQ. Here the CDR3 reads CASSLERWRPPRRPKETQYF. The CDR3 DNA reads as TGTGCCAGCAGCTTAGAGCGTTGGAGGCCTCCGAGAAGGCCTAAAGAGACCCAGTACTTC.

This chain connects TRBV4-1 to TRBJ2-7, with D perhaps matching TRBD2 (6 bases). Germline CDR1 is MGHRA and CDR2 is YSYEKL. This CDR3 comprises 12 residues. V gave up 3 bases and J gave up 6 bases, with 9 bases separating them. The CDR3 sequence is CASSHGGSEQYF. CDR3 nucleotide sequence: TGCGCCAGCAGCCATGGGGGGAGCGAGCAGTACTTC.

This clone has a handful of counts. The chain recombines TRBV4-1 with TRBJ2-1, with 9 bases fitting TRBD2. Germline CDR1 reads MGHRA; CDR2 reads YSYEKL. The CDR3 is made up of 16 amino acids. The V and J ends lost 4 bases and 4 bases, in that order; junction bases with no gene match: 8. The CDR3 sequence: CASSLSTSGNYNEQFF. The CDR3 DNA is TGCGCCAGCAGCCTTTCGACTAGCGGAAATTACAATGAGCAGTTCTTC.

The chain employs TRBV28 and TRBJ2-2, with TRBD2 as a possible D gene (5 bases). The CDR3 has 16 amino acids. V lost 3 bases and J lost 0, with 11 bases in between. The germline CDR1 and CDR2 sequences are MDHEN and SYDVKM. CDR3 nucleotide sequence: TGTGCCAGCAGTTTTGGGTGGGGAGCGAACACCGGGGAGCTGTTTTTT. Encoded protein: CASSFGWGANTGELFF.

This clone has only a few counts. The rearrangement joins TRBV25-1 to TRBJ1-1, with D maybe TRBD1 (5 bases). Germline CDR1 is MGHDK and CDR2 is SYGVNS. The CDR3 consists of 13 residues. Trimming removed 6 bases at V and 8 bases at J, with 16 bases between. The chain's CDR3 is CASSNNGGAEAFF. The CDR3 coding sequence is TGTGCCAGCAGCAATAACGGCGGGGCGGAAGCTTTCTTT.